The 2 T cell receptor beta chains below all came from one sample that was sequenced in a study of control samples from healthy donors and cancer patients. The data were produced by immunoSEQ multiplex PCR, yet TCRdb's version contains in-frame clones alone and is incomplete. The sample carries about 94,000 clones, 90% recorded once. Material for sequencing was blood. These receptors all stem from a woman between 18 and 29 years old in good health.

The rearrangement links TRBV5-5 to TRBJ2-7, with 11 bases identical to TRBD2. Per the germline V gene, CDR1 is SGHKS and CDR2 is YYEKEE (reference sequence). V shed 2 bases, J shed 0 bases, and the junction held 4 bases outside the gene matches. The CDR3 runs to 16 residues. CDR3 region: CASSFSGGALSYEQYF. As DNA, the CDR3 is TGTGCCAGCAGCTTTAGCGGGGGGGCCCTCTCCTACGAGCAGTACTTC.

This clone was seen just once. The chain uses TRBV2 and TRBJ2-7; 10 nucleotides agree with TRBD2. V lost 8 bases to trimming and J lost 7 bases; unmatched junction nucleotides: 20. The CDR3 length is 17 residues. In germline, CDR1 is SNHLY, CDR2 FYNNEI. CDR3 DNA sequence: TGTGCCAGCGGCGAGGAGGCTAGCGGGGGCCCCCTCGGGGAGCAGTACTTC. Amino acid sequence: CASGEEASGGPLGEQYF.